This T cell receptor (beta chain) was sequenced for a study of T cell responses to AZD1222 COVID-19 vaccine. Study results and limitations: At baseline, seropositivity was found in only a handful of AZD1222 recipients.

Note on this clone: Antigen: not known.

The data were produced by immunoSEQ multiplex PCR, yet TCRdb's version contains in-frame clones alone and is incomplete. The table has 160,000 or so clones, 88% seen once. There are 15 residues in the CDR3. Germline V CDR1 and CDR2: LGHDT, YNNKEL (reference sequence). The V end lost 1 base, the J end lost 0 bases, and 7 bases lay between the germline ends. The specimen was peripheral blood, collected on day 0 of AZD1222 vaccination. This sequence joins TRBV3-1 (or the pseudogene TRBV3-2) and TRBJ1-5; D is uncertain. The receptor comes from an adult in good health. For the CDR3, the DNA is TGTGCCAGCAGCCAAGCAGGTTTTAGCAATCAGCCCCAGCATTTT. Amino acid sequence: CASSQAGFSNQPQHF.